This note documents a single T cell receptor beta chain sequence. Assay: immunoSEQ multiplex PCR; the TCRdb copy retains only in-frame clones and omits some. Of approximately 300,000 clones listed, more than 70% were seen once; the top ten hold about 5.4%. The germline V gene has CDR1 SNHLY and CDR2 FYNNEI. This CDR3 region has 13 residues. V gave up 6 bases and J gave up 4 bases, with 11 bases separating them. The data belong to a study of blood T cell repertoires in COVID-19. Source material: PBMCs or T cells enriched from blood (not recorded which). The sequence was collected from a woman aged 25 to 39 who had recovered from COVID-19. V is TRBV2 and J is TRBJ2-3; D perhaps matches TRBD1 (6 bases). The CDR3 DNA follows: TGTGCCAGCAGGGGCGAGGGGGCAGATACGCAGTATTTT. Protein: CASRGEGADTQYF.